These 10 T cell receptor beta chains were sequenced from one sample in a study of beta chain features in type 1 diabetes. TCRB transcripts that were expressed got sequenced, as all of the isolated RNA had been reverse transcribed. Sequenced by immunoSEQ multiplex PCR; TCRdb stores in-frame clones only, minus some. The table shows about 930,000 clones, with under 20% occurring only once. Input material: naive CD4+ T cells from blood. The receptors originated from a woman younger than 30 in good health.

As to this clone: This same CDR3 is encoded by further DNA sequences in the sample. The gene calls are TRBV5-1 and TRBJ1-1, with a weak D call TRBD1 (5 bases). The CDR3 is 15 amino acids. Trimming left V 1 base short and J 0 bases short, with 10 bases between. From germline, CDR1 is SGHRS and CDR2 YFSETQ. Written as DNA, the CDR3 is TGCGCCAGCAGCTTGACTACAGGACTGAACACTGAAGCTTTCTTT. Translating gives CASSLTTGLNTEAFF.

The sample holds a few counts of this clone. The chain uses TRBV4-1 and TRBJ2-7, with 9 bases aligning to TRBD2. The CDR3 runs 15 residues. The V segment lost 1 base and the J segment 6 bases; nucleotides outside the gene matches: 7. Germline CDR1 is MGHRA and CDR2 is YSYEKL. The CDR3 DNA reads TGCGCCAGCAGCCAAGCATCTAGCGGGATTGCCGAGCAGTACTTC. This encodes CASSQASSGIAEQYF.

This clone has more than one count but fewer than ten. The chain couples TRBV7-9 to TRBJ1-3; D gene uncertain. The CDR3 is made up of 13 amino acids. From germline, CDR1 is SEHNR and CDR2 FQNEAQ (reference sequence). Trimming pared 1 base from V and 4 bases from J, leaving 5 bases between. CDR3 coding DNA: TGTGCCAGCAGCTTAGGTGGAGGAAACACCATATATTTT. Its translation is CASSLGGGNTIYF.

This clone has only one observation. The chain combines TRBV28 with TRBJ2-2; D perhaps matches TRBD2 (5 bases). Germline CDR1 reads MDHEN; CDR2 reads SYDVKM. The CDR3 loop spans 14 amino acids. V was trimmed by 6 bases and J by 1 base, leaving 9 bases between them. The CDR3 DNA follows: TGTGCCAGCAGCGGTAGCGTGAACACCGGGGAGCTGTTTTTT. This codes for CASSGSVNTGELFF.

This clone came up a few times. The J gene is TRBJ2-1, the V gene TRBV19; D ambiguous. Looked up from germline, CDR1 is LNHDA and CDR2 is SQIVND (reference sequence). The CDR3 consists of 12 residues. V lost 7 bases and J lost 9, with 13 bases in between. DNA of the CDR3: TGTGCCAGTAAAGTTTCGAGGAGTGAGCAGTTCTTC. This codes for CASKVSRSEQFF.

A few counts support this clone. Here the CDR3 reads CASTRQGGTDTQYF. The CDR3 DNA reads TGTGCCAGCACTCGACAGGGCGGAACAGATACGCAGTATTTT. The chain uses TRBV25-1 and TRBJ2-3, with 7 bases matching TRBD1. V lost 7 bases to trimming and J lost 3 bases; unmatched junction nucleotides: 7. The CDR3 has 14 amino acids. Per the germline V gene, CDR1 is MGHDK and CDR2 is SYGVNS.

The genes are TRBV7-2 and TRBJ1-1, with D unresolved. The V end lost 1 base, the J end lost 1 base, and 7 bases lay between the germline ends. Per germline, CDR1 SGHTA and CDR2 FQGNSA. The CDR3 has 14 residues. The CDR3 DNA reads TGTGCCAGCAGCTTAGGGGAAGGGAACACTGAAGCTTTCTTT. Translation gives CASSLGEGNTEAFF. Full variable domain (outside the CDR3, taken from reference TRBV7-2 and TRBJ1-1): GAGVSQSPSNKVTEKGKDVELRCDPISGHTALYWYRQSLGQGLEFLIYFQGNSAPDKSGLPSDRFSAERTGGSVSTLTIQRTQQEDSAVYLCASSLGEGNTEAFFGQGTRLTVV.

This clone occurred a few times. The genes are TRBV2 and TRBJ2-2, with D possibly TRBD2 on 5 matching bases. CDR1 is SNHLY, CDR2 FYNNEI, per germline. The germline V and J ends were trimmed by 8 bases and 6 bases, with 10 bases remaining between them. This CDR3 comprises 12 residues. CDR3 sequence reads: CASGEGPGELFF. CDR3 bases: TGTGCCAGCGGCGAGGGTCCCGGGGAGCTGTTTTTT. Full variable domain (outside the CDR3, taken from reference TRBV2 and TRBJ2-2): EPEVTQTPSHQVTQMGQEVILRCVPISNHLYFYWYRQILGQKVEFLVSFYNNEISEKSEIFDDQFSVERPDGSNFTLKIRSTKLEDSAMYFCASGEGPGELFFGEGSRLTVL.

This chain connects TRBV7-8 to TRBJ1-5; D might be TRBD1 (6 bases). The V gene lost 4 bases and the J gene lost 3 bases, with 25 bases spanning the gap. The V gene's germline CDR1 is SGHVS and CDR2 FQNEAQ. The CDR3 covers 19 residues. This chain's CDR3 is CASSSETLQGRKINQPQHF. The CDR3, as DNA: TGTGCCAGCAGCTCCGAAACTCTACAGGGAAGGAAGATCAATCAGCCCCAGCATTTT.

This clone occurred a few times. The J gene is TRBJ2-1, the V gene TRBV29-1; TRBD2 aligns across 11 bases. From germline, CDR1 is SQVTM and CDR2 ANQGSEA. The CDR3 is 14 amino acids. J lost 4 bases, V lost 7 bases, and 6 bases had no gene match. The chain's CDR3 is CSGIAGGIYNEQFF. The CDR3 DNA reads TGCAGCGGTATAGCGGGAGGGATATACAATGAGCAGTTCTTC.